This T cell receptor beta chain is drawn from a study of persistence of HIV-infected CD4 T cells. This was the immunoSEQ version 4 assay in survey mode. The repertoire was sequenced with immunoSEQ multiplex PCR; TCRdb's copy has only in-frame clones and lacks some. The repertoire includes about 64,000 clones, less than 85% of them detected once, and 1.5% to 2% sits in the top ten. The germline V gene has CDR1 SGHRS and CDR2 YFSETQ. The length of the CDR3 is 14 residues. The germline V and J ends were trimmed by 3 bases and 0 bases, with 10 bases remaining between them. An overlapping HIV-1 Gag peptide pool stimulated these cells at roughly 1 ug/peptide/mL. CD40L-negative CD69-negative CD45RO-high memory CD4+ T cells were sorted as populations depleted of antigen-responding cells. As for this clone: Its antigen is not identified.

The specimen was CD4+ T cells sorted from PBMCs after approximately 19-hour stimulation, collected from a patient who received antiretroviral therapy. The J gene is TRBJ2-7, the V gene TRBV5-1; the D gene is possibly TRBD1 (6 bases). The sequence derives from an adult man with HIV who was CMV-seropositive. Here the CDR3 DNA reads TGCGCCAGCAGCTGGGGGACAATCTCCTACGAGCAGTACTTC. It specifies CASSWGTISYEQYF.